Listed here are 31 T cell receptor beta chains from one sample, sequenced in a study of shared clonotypes between healthy human individuals. Sequencing was performed with immunoSEQ multiplex PCR; in TCRdb, only in-frame clones are kept and a portion is missing. The table has a few million clones, 85% to 95% seen once. What was sequenced was naive CD4+ T cells from PBMCs. Subset defined: CD45RA+ positively selected. The receptors derive from a man between 18 and 35 years old in good health. Some clones in this sample may be carry-over from other donors' samples.

The genes are TRBV27 and TRBJ1-2; 7 nucleotides line up with TRBD1. Germline V lookup: CDR1 MNHEY, CDR2 SMNVEV (reference sequence). The J segment lost 4 bases and the V segment lost 5 bases, leaving 13 bases of the junction unmatched. This CDR3 has 16 residues. CDR3 sequence: CASSAQGQESSYGYTF. CDR3 bases: TGTGCCAGCAGTGCACAAGGACAGGAATCCTCCTATGGCTACACCTTC.

CDR3 nucleotides: TGCGCCAGCAGCCGAGGGGGACTAGCGGGAGGTATCGGAACCTACGAGCAGTACTTC. Residues: CASSRGGLAGGIGTYEQYF. The chain carries TRBV5-1 and TRBJ2-7; 15 bases match TRBD2. The CDR3 has 19 amino acids. Germline-derived CDR1 and CDR2 are SGHRS and YFSETQ. J was trimmed by 2 bases and V by 4 bases; bases with no gene match: 13.

This chain joins TRBV6-5 and TRBJ2-3, with D uncertain. The CDR3 covers 11 residues. V lost 4 bases to trimming and J lost 9 bases, with 8 bases between them. Germline V gene sequence: CDR1 MNHEY, CDR2 SVGAGI. The CDR3 sequence: CASSSPWTQYF. The DNA for the CDR3 is TGTGCCAGCAGTTCTCCCTGGACGCAGTATTTT.

The chain combines TRBV7-2 with TRBJ2-1, with TRBD2 as a possible D gene (5 bases). Germline V gives CDR1 SGHTA, CDR2 FQGNSA. The CDR3 sequence is 14 residues long. V was clipped by 3 bases and J by 8 bases, with 14 bases between them. The CDR3, as DNA: TGTGCCAGCAGCTTGGACTCCCCTTCTGATGAGCAGTTCTTC. It translates to CASSLDSPSDEQFF.

J is TRBJ1-1 and V is TRBV4-2; a possible D gene is TRBD1 (6 bases). Germline-derived CDR1 and CDR2 are LGHNA and YNFKEQ. The length of the CDR3 is 15 residues. The V end was cut by 2 bases, the J end by 0 bases, with 10 bases between. As DNA, the CDR3 is TGTGCCAGCAGCCAACCGGGACATATGAACACTGAAGCTTTCTTT. It is translated as CASSQPGHMNTEAFF.

This clone was observed a few times. The V gene is TRBV30, the J gene TRBJ1-5; D ambiguous. CDR1 GTSNPN and CDR2 SVGIG come from the germline V gene (reference sequence). The CDR3 has 13 residues. Trimming shortened V by 4 bases and J by 0 bases, and 7 bases separated the two germline ends. CDR3 residues: CAWNPDSNQPQHF. For the CDR3, the DNA is TGTGCCTGGAATCCGGATAGCAATCAGCCCCAGCATTTT.

J is TRBJ2-1 and V is TRBV6-5; tentatively, D is TRBD2 (5 bases). The V gene's germline CDR1 is MNHEY and CDR2 SVGAGI. The CDR3 is 15 amino acids. The germline V and J ends were trimmed by 0 bases and 3 bases, with 9 bases remaining between them. CDR3 in amino acids: CASSYSGLDYNEQFF. The CDR3 DNA reads as TGTGCCAGCAGTTACTCCGGACTCGACTACAATGAGCAGTTCTTC.

The J gene is TRBJ1-2, the V gene TRBV29-1, with D possibly matching TRBD1 (6 bases). The length of the CDR3 is 14 residues. From germline, CDR1 is SQVTM and CDR2 ANQGSEA. Trimming pared 5 bases from V and 2 bases from J, leaving 15 bases between. CDR3 nucleotide sequence: TGCAGCGTTCCGACAGGAGGGGGAAACTATGGCTACACCTTC. This translates into CSVPTGGGNYGYTF. The variable domain in full, completed from reference TRBV29-1 and TRBJ1-2, reads SAVISQKPSRDICQRGTSLTIQCQVDSQVTMMFWYRQQPGQSLTLIATANQGSEATYESGFVIDKFPISRPNLTFSTLTVSNMSPEDSSIYLCSVPTGGGNYGYTFGSGTRLTVV.

This chain connects TRBV27 to TRBJ2-7; 7 bases are a match to TRBD2. CDR1 and CDR2 (germline): MNHEY, SMNVEV (reference sequence). V lost 4 bases and J lost 0; bases outside the gene matches: 9. CDR3 size: 16 residues. This chain's CDR3 is CASSSPASGNSYEQYF. The CDR3 DNA is TGTGCCAGCAGTTCCCCCGCCAGCGGGAACTCCTACGAGCAGTACTTC.

The V gene is TRBV7-9, the J gene TRBJ2-7; TRBD2 matches 8 bases. CDR3 length: 16 residues. CDR1 is SEHNR and CDR2 is FQNEAQ in the germline V gene (reference sequence). Trimming removed 1 base from V and 2 bases from J; junction bases left unmatched: 7. CDR3 coding DNA: TGTGCCAGCAGCTTAGGGATCGGGAGGGAACCCTACGAGCAGTACTTC. Its protein is CASSLGIGREPYEQYF.

This clone was counted a single time. CDR3 sequence: CASSFGYNEQYF. CDR3 bases: TGTGCCAGCAGCTTTGGATACAACGAGCAGTACTTC. The chain couples TRBV7-2 to TRBJ2-7, with D uncertain. The germline V and J ends were trimmed by 3 bases and 5 bases, with 8 bases remaining between them. Germline CDR1 is SGHTA and CDR2 is FQGNSA. The CDR3 consists of 12 residues.

The J gene is TRBJ2-5, the V gene TRBV6-1; 7 bases match TRBD2. Unmatched junction bases numbered 17, after V lost 10 bases and J lost 6 bases. This CDR3 spans 15 amino acids. Germline CDR1 MNHNS, CDR2 SASEGT. Written as DNA, the CDR3 is TGTGCCACCCTCGAAGGGTGGGACTATTATCAGACCCAGTACTTC. Its protein is CATLEGWDYYQTQYF.

This clone was found once. The V gene is TRBV6-5, the J gene TRBJ2-5; possibly TRBD2 for D (5 bases). The CDR3 extends over 13 amino acids. V dropped 3 bases and J dropped 7 bases, with 12 bases sitting between them. Germline-derived CDR1 and CDR2 are MNHEY and SVGAGI. This chain's CDR3 is CASSYTRGATQYF. CDR3 DNA sequence: TGTGCCAGCAGTTATACACGGGGAGCGACCCAGTACTTC.

The chain carries TRBV27 and TRBJ2-5; TRBD2 is a possible D gene (6 bases). Germline CDR1 MNHEY, CDR2 SMNVEV (reference sequence). The length of the CDR3 is 15 residues. The germline V and J ends were trimmed by 2 bases and 4 bases, with 14 bases remaining between them. This chain's CDR3 is CASSLGFRGGETQYF. The CDR3, as DNA: TGTGCCAGCAGTTTAGGTTTTCGGGGAGGAGAGACCCAGTACTTC.

The V call is TRBV30, the J call TRBJ1-3, with D possibly TRBD1 on 6 matching bases. Trimming took off 4 bases at V and 0 bases at J, with 28 bases between the two ends. This CDR3 has 20 residues. CDR1 is GTSNPN and CDR2 is SVGIG in the germline V gene (reference sequence). This CDR3 is CAWTLTNWGPVPTSGNTIYF. Here the CDR3 DNA reads TGTGCCTGGACCCTTACTAACTGGGGGCCCGTACCGACCTCTGGAAACACCATATATTTT.

J is TRBJ1-4 and V is TRBV20-1; D is undetermined. CDR3 length: 10 amino acids. Germline assignment: CDR1 DFQATT and CDR2 SNEGSKA (reference sequence). Trimming removed 6 bases from V and 5 bases from J, with 4 bases in between. CDR3 coding DNA: TGCAGTGCAGAGAATGAAAAACTGTTTTTT. It translates to CSAENEKLFF.

V and J are TRBV5-6 and TRBJ2-1, with 12 bases matching TRBD2. In germline, CDR1 is SGHDT, CDR2 YYEEEE. The junction had 12 bases not matched to a gene; V was cut back by 4 bases and J by 13 bases. The CDR3 is made up of 15 amino acids. CDR3 region: CASSHWTSGNTYQFF. In nucleotides, the CDR3 is TGTGCCAGCAGCCATTGGACTAGCGGGAATACGTACCAGTTCTTC.

This clone was picked up one time. The rearrangement links TRBV30 to TRBJ1-2, with a tentative D call TRBD1 (5 bases). Germline V gene sequence: CDR1 GTSNPN, CDR2 SVGIG (reference sequence). This CDR3 comprises 13 residues. Between the trimmed V and J ends, which lost 7 bases and 8 bases, there was a span of 20 bases. DNA for the CDR3: TGTGCCTCCCTTGAGGGGCAGGGCAGCGGCTACACCTTC. Protein: CASLEGQGSGYTF.

The genes are TRBV5-6 and TRBJ1-2; D not resolved. The V end was cut by 0 bases, the J end by 8 bases, with 17 bases between. Per the germline V gene, CDR1 is SGHDT and CDR2 is YYEEEE. The CDR3 runs 15 residues. DNA for the CDR3: TGTGCCAGCAGCTTGGGCCCCCCACCGGTGGGAGGCTACACCTTC. Protein: CASSLGPPPVGGYTF.

The chain carries TRBV7-9 and TRBJ2-1; D gene ambiguous. Germline lookup yields CDR1 SEHNR and CDR2 FQNEAQ (reference sequence). This CDR3 is built from 15 residues. Trimming pared 7 bases from V and 8 bases from J, leaving 21 bases between. The CDR3 loop is CASTPGWQFDDEQFF. CDR3 bases: TGTGCCAGCACCCCAGGCTGGCAGTTTGACGATGAGCAGTTCTTC.

V gene TRBV4-1 combines with J gene TRBJ1-5, with D tentatively TRBD1 (5 bases). This CDR3 contains 16 residues. Germline V gene data show CDR1 as MGHRA and CDR2 as YSYEKL. Between the trimmed V and J ends, which lost 4 bases and 2 bases, there was a span of 15 bases. CDR3: CASSPLGHEGNQPQHF. CDR3 nucleotides: TGCGCCAGCAGCCCTCTAGGACATGAGGGCAATCAGCCCCAGCATTTT.

The V gene is TRBV7-2, the J gene TRBJ2-5, with TRBD2 as a possible D gene (6 bases). CDR1 is SGHTA, CDR2 FQGNSA, per germline. The CDR3 sequence is 14 residues long. V dropped 4 bases and J dropped 5 bases, with 14 bases sitting between them. This CDR3 is CASSSEGGVETQYF. CDR3 DNA: TGTGCCAGCAGCTCGGAAGGCGGGGTTGAGACCCAGTACTTC.

The chain uses TRBV18 and TRBJ2-1, with D perhaps TRBD1 (5 bases). The CDR3 length is 17 residues. Germline CDR1 reads KGHSH; CDR2 reads LQKENI. The ends were cut back, 0 bases at V and 2 bases at J, with 14 bases in the middle. CDR3 sequence reads: CASSPPQGPAAYNEQFF. The CDR3 nucleotides read TGTGCCAGCTCACCACCGCAGGGTCCGGCCGCCTACAATGAGCAGTTCTTC.

The chain has TRBV6-1 and TRBJ2-5; the D call may be TRBD1 or TRBD2 (6 bases each). The V and J ends lost 6 bases and 5 bases respectively, with 10 bases between them. The length of the CDR3 is 12 residues. Germline CDR1 is MNHNS and CDR2 is SASEGT. CDR3 region: CASRGGRETQYF. For the CDR3, the DNA is TGTGCCAGCAGGGGGGGCAGGGAGACCCAGTACTTC.

The genes are TRBV7-9 and TRBJ1-2, with unresolved D. The V end was cut by 5 bases, the J end by 8 bases, with 12 bases between. CDR1 and CDR2 from the germline V gene are SEHNR and FQNEAQ (reference sequence). This CDR3 is built from 12 residues. CDR3: CASSPEGSGYTF. CDR3 in DNA: TGTGCCAGCAGCCCAGAAGGGTCGGGCTACACCTTC.

Notes on this clone: Different DNA sequences within this sample yield the same CDR3. V usage is TRBV9 and J usage is TRBJ2-7; no reliable D call. The V end lost 0 bases, the J end lost 2 bases, and 12 bases lay between the germline ends. Germline lookup yields CDR1 SGDLS and CDR2 YYNGEE. This CDR3 spans 15 amino acids. The CDR3 DNA sequence: TGTGCCAGCAGCGTAGAAACGGGCAGTACCTACGAGCAGTACTTC. The encoded protein is CASSVETGSTYEQYF.

The genes are TRBV7-2 and TRBJ2-7; possibly TRBD1 for D (5 bases). This CDR3 comprises 14 residues. Germline loops: CDR1 SGHTA, CDR2 FQGNSA. Trimming took off 5 bases at V and 4 bases at J, with 15 bases between the two ends. The CDR3 spells CASSQTMTDYEQYF. The CDR3 DNA is TGTGCCAGCAGCCAAACCATGACAGATTACGAGCAGTACTTC.

The genes are TRBV18 and TRBJ1-2; D may be TRBD1 (5 bases). This CDR3 has 14 residues. V was cut by 3 bases and J by 4 bases, with 12 bases left in between. Germline V CDR1 and CDR2: KGHSH, LQKENI. CDR3 bases: TGTGCCAGCTCACCCTCCGGGGACCCCTATGGCTACACCTTC. Translation gives CASSPSGDPYGYTF.

The V call is TRBV5-1, the J call TRBJ2-3, with 11 bases aligning to TRBD2. The CDR3 extends over 15 amino acids. The V and J ends lost 3 bases and 8 bases, in that order; junction bases with no gene match: 8. From germline, CDR1 is SGHRS and CDR2 YFSETQ. The CDR3, as DNA: TGCGCCAGCAGCTCGAACCTAGCGGGAGGAGGTACGCAGTATTTT. Amino acids: CASSSNLAGGGTQYF.

The V and J genes are TRBV28 and TRBJ2-7; D is possibly TRBD2 (6 bases). Trimming left V 7 bases short and J 3 bases short, with 16 bases between. Germline V gene data show CDR1 as MDHEN and CDR2 as SYDVKM. This CDR3 is built from 14 residues. CDR3: CASTIGGGFYEQYF. CDR3 in DNA: TGTGCCAGCACCATTGGTGGAGGGTTCTACGAGCAGTACTTC.

This clone was found once. The chain employs TRBV6-1 and TRBJ2-4; possibly TRBD1 or TRBD2 for D (5 bases each). The CDR3 consists of 15 residues. The germline V gene has CDR1 MNHNS and CDR2 SASEGT. Trimming shortened V by 0 bases and J by 0 bases, and 6 bases separated the two germline ends. The CDR3, as DNA: TGTGCCAGCAGTGAAGCGGGGGTAGCCAAAAACATTCAGTACTTC. Translated: CASSEAGVAKNIQYF.